One sample yielded the 25 T cell receptor beta chains listed below, sequenced in a study of blood T cell repertoires in COVID-19. Profiling relied on immunoSEQ multiplex PCR, and the TCRdb table lists in-frame clones only, not all of them. The sample shows fewer than 250,000 clones, approximately 84% of them seen only once. The specimen was peripheral blood. These receptors all stem from a woman of 80 years or more with acute or convalescent COVID-19.

J is TRBJ1-2 and V is TRBV19; D not resolved. Germline V CDR1 and CDR2: LNHDA, SQIVND (reference sequence). V was clipped by 0 bases and J by 3 bases, with 11 bases between them. The CDR3 extends over 15 amino acids. The CDR3: CASSIDRGSDYGYTF. For the CDR3, the DNA is TGTGCCAGTAGTATAGATCGAGGGTCCGACTATGGCTACACCTTC.

This clone was detected a few times. The V and J genes are TRBV12-5 and TRBJ1-1; D perhaps matches TRBD1 (6 bases). Trimming shortened V by 0 bases and J by 0 bases, and 29 bases separated the two germline ends. Germline CDR1 reads LGHNT; CDR2 reads FRNRAP. This CDR3 spans 22 amino acids. The CDR3 sequence is CASGLVPPTTGFGSIMNTEAFF. For the CDR3, the DNA is TGTGCTAGTGGTTTGGTCCCCCCCACCACAGGGTTCGGCTCTATTATGAACACTGAAGCTTTCTTT.

The CDR3 DNA sequence: TGTGCCAGCAAAGTCAACAGGGAATCTGGGGCCAACGTCCTGACTTTC. Translated, it gives CASKVNRESGANVLTF. The V and J genes are TRBV2 and TRBJ2-6, with TRBD1 as a possible D gene (6 bases). The germline gives CDR1 SNHLY, CDR2 FYNNEI. The CDR3 length is 16 residues. V lost 7 bases and J lost 1, with 14 bases in between.

J is TRBJ2-5 and V is TRBV2; D is possibly TRBD1 (6 bases). Per germline, CDR1 SNHLY and CDR2 FYNNEI. Between the trimmed V and J ends, which lost 5 bases and 4 bases, there was a span of 11 bases. The CDR3 extends over 13 amino acids. In nucleotides, the CDR3 is TGTGCCAGCAGTAGGTTACAGGGAGAGACCCAGTACTTC. This gives the protein CASSRLQGETQYF.

The CDR3 reads CASRIRTDSGNTIYF. The CDR3 DNA is TGTGCCAGCAGAATAAGGACAGACTCTGGAAACACCATATATTTT. V is TRBV6-5 and J is TRBJ1-3, with TRBD1 as a possible D gene (6 bases). This CDR3 is built from 15 residues. Trimming took 6 bases from V and 0 from J, leaving 12 bases between them. Germline values: CDR1 MNHEY, CDR2 SVGAGI.

V and J are TRBV11-2 and TRBJ2-7; D gene ambiguous. Trimming removed 2 bases at V and 3 bases at J, with 5 bases between. Looked up from germline, CDR1 is SGHAT and CDR2 is FQNNGV. The CDR3 covers 12 residues. The CDR3 loop reads CASSLPIYEQYF. As DNA, the CDR3 is TGTGCCAGCAGCTTACCAATCTACGAGCAGTACTTC.

The chain combines TRBV4-2 with TRBJ1-1, with unresolved D. Germline assignment: CDR1 LGHNA and CDR2 YNFKEQ. The CDR3 contains 12 residues. Trimming removed 6 bases from V and 2 bases from J, with 7 bases in between. The CDR3 loop reads CASSRRNTEAFF. DNA for the CDR3: TGTGCCAGCAGTCGGAGAAACACTGAAGCTTTCTTT.

A single count supports this clone. The rearrangement joins TRBV4-1 to TRBJ2-3; 11 bases are shared with TRBD1. V shed 4 bases, J shed 1 base, and the junction held 4 bases outside the gene matches. The CDR3 spans 16 residues. The germline gives CDR1 MGHRA, CDR2 YSYEKL. The CDR3 protein is CASSPGQGAGTDTQYF. The CDR3 region has the DNA TGCGCCAGCAGCCCAGGACAGGGGGCCGGCACAGATACGCAGTATTTT.

The V and J genes are TRBV28 and TRBJ1-1; D uncertain. The CDR3 sequence is 13 residues long. The V end was cut by 6 bases, the J end by 4 bases, with 12 bases between. From germline, CDR1 is MDHEN and CDR2 SYDVKM. In nucleotides, the CDR3 is TGTGCCAGCAGATTCCCCTGGGCCACTGAAGCTTTCTTT. It yields the protein CASRFPWATEAFF.

This clone occurred once. The chain couples TRBV30 to TRBJ2-7; 12 bases align to TRBD2. The CDR3 has 15 amino acids. The trim removed 1 base at V and 2 bases at J, leaving 3 bases unmatched. Germline CDR1 is GTSNPN and CDR2 is SVGIG (reference sequence). The CDR3 bases are TGTGCCTGGAGTGGGACTAGCGGGAAGACCTACGAGCAGTACTTC. Amino acid sequence: CAWSGTSGKTYEQYF.

The rearrangement joins TRBV6-5 to TRBJ1-1, with 9 bases aligning to TRBD1. V was pared by 5 bases and J by 3 bases, with 7 bases of the junction left unmatched. The germline V gene encodes CDR1 MNHEY and CDR2 SVGAGI. CDR3 length: 15 amino acids. The CDR3 loop reads CASSQYRGQYTEAFF. The CDR3, as DNA: TGTGCCAGCAGTCAATACAGGGGGCAGTACACTGAAGCTTTCTTT.

Only one count was recorded for this clone. This chain uses TRBV7-2 with TRBJ1-1; 9 bases line up with TRBD1. The CDR3 consists of 15 residues. Looked up from germline, CDR1 is SGHTA and CDR2 is FQGNSA. The V and J ends lost 6 bases and 3 bases, in that order; junction bases with no gene match: 8. CDR3 region: CASSLQQGAYTEAFF. The CDR3 DNA follows: TGTGCCAGCAGTCTCCAACAGGGGGCGTACACTGAAGCTTTCTTT.

V and J are TRBV6-5 and TRBJ2-5; 7 bases align to TRBD2. The CDR3 is 15 residues long. Germline trimming cut 6 bases from V and 4 bases from J; bases unmatched to any gene: 11. Germline V gene sequence: CDR1 MNHEY, CDR2 SVGAGI. The DNA for the CDR3 is TGTGCCAGCAGGGGACTCGGGGGAGGGGCAGAGACCCAGTACTTC. It yields the protein CASRGLGGGAETQYF.

The chain joins TRBV5-1 to TRBJ2-1; D perhaps matches TRBD1 (5 bases). Looked up from germline, CDR1 is SGHRS and CDR2 is YFSETQ. Trimming removed 0 bases at V and 4 bases at J, with 11 bases between. CDR3 length equals 15 residues. CDR3 bases: TGCGCCAGCAGCTTGGGACAGAGTCAGTACAATGAGCAGTTCTTC. Residues: CASSLGQSQYNEQFF.

The chain carries TRBV5-1 and TRBJ1-1, with 12 bases that match TRBD1. The germline gives CDR1 SGHRS, CDR2 YFSETQ. The CDR3 sequence is 18 residues long. The trim removed 0 bases at V and 0 bases at J, leaving 6 bases unmatched. This chain's CDR3 is CASSLAGTGGFMNTEAFF. The DNA of the CDR3 is TGCGCCAGCAGCTTGGCCGGGACAGGGGGCTTCATGAACACTGAAGCTTTCTTT.

This clone appeared a few times. The chain is built from TRBV19 and TRBJ1-6; D gene unclear. The V end was cut by 9 bases, the J end by 5 bases, with 17 bases between. The CDR3 runs to 15 residues. Germline CDR1 and CDR2: LNHDA and SQIVND (reference sequence). The CDR3 sequence is CASRGRDEDNSPLHF. The CDR3 bases are TGTGCCAGCCGGGGAAGGGATGAAGATAATTCACCCCTCCACTTT.

The chain combines TRBV6-2 or TRBV6-3 with TRBJ1-1; D uncertain. Germline V CDR1 and CDR2: MNHEY, SVGEGT. There are 14 residues in the CDR3. V was pared by 2 bases and J by 3 bases, with 10 bases between. CDR3 sequence reads: CASSYPPRDTEAFF. In DNA form, the CDR3 reads TGTGCCAGCAGTTACCCACCCCGGGACACTGAAGCTTTCTTT.

As regards this clone: Different DNA sequences within this sample yield the same CDR3. This chain uses TRBV18 with TRBJ1-1; 7 bases fit TRBD1. The V gene's germline CDR1 is KGHSH and CDR2 LQKENI. J gave up 0 bases and V 3 bases, and 1 base lay outside the gene matches. The CDR3 contains 14 residues. The CDR3 region has the DNA TGTGCCAGCTCACCTACAGGGGTGAACACTGAAGCTTTCTTT. Protein sequence: CASSPTGVNTEAFF. The full variable domain, completed using reference TRBV18 and TRBJ1-1, is NAGVMQNPRHLVRRRGQEARLRCSPMKGHSHVYWYRQLPEEGLKFMVYLQKENIIDESGMPKERFSAEFPKEGPSILRIQQVVRGDSAAYFCASSPTGVNTEAFFGQGTRLTVV.

This chain joins TRBV6-4 and TRBJ1-2; TRBD1 matches at 7 bases. Germline loops: CDR1 MRHNA, CDR2 SNTAGT. Unmatched junction bases numbered 1, after V lost 2 bases and J lost 4 bases. This CDR3 spans 13 amino acids. CDR3 sequence reads: CASSDNRGYGYTF. The CDR3, as DNA: TGTGCCAGCAGTGACAACAGGGGCTATGGCTACACCTTC.

The gene calls are TRBV14 and TRBJ2-5, with 9 bases lining up with TRBD1. V dropped 4 bases and J dropped 5; count of bases not matched to a gene: 5. Germline CDR1 SGHDN, CDR2 FVKESK. This CDR3 region has 14 residues. CDR3 sequence reads: CASSPQGAVETQYF. The CDR3 DNA reads TGTGCCAGCAGCCCACAGGGGGCGGTTGAGACCCAGTACTTC. The full variable domain, completed using reference TRBV14 and TRBJ2-5, is EAGVTQFPSHSVIEKGQTVTLRCDPISGHDNLYWYRRVMGKEIKFLLHFVKESKQDESGMPNNRFLAERTGGTYSTLKVQPAELEDSGVYFCASSPQGAVETQYFGPGTRLLVL.

The J gene is TRBJ2-3, the V gene TRBV7-2; 9 nucleotides line up with TRBD2. Germline loops: CDR1 SGHTA, CDR2 FQGNSA. The CDR3 runs 15 residues. V lost 0 bases to trimming and J lost 6 bases; unmatched junction nucleotides: 4. CDR3 region: CASSLASGGVDTQYF. CDR3 coding DNA: TGTGCCAGCAGCTTAGCTAGCGGGGGTGTGGATACGCAGTATTTT. The full variable domain, completed using reference TRBV7-2 and TRBJ2-3, is GAGVSQSPSNKVTEKGKDVELRCDPISGHTALYWYRQSLGQGLEFLIYFQGNSAPDKSGLPSDRFSAERTGGSVSTLTIQRTQQEDSAVYLCASSLASGGVDTQYFGPGTRLTVL.

The chain employs TRBV14 and TRBJ1-1; D not certain. This CDR3 has 16 residues. Germline CDR1 reads SGHDN; CDR2 reads FVKESK. V lost 0 bases and J 2 bases, leaving 13 bases between the germline ends. The CDR3 region is CASSQDLGEGNTEAFF. Written as DNA, the CDR3 is TGTGCCAGCAGCCAAGATCTAGGCGAGGGTAACACTGAAGCTTTCTTT.

The chain employs TRBV25-1 and TRBJ1-6; 7 positions agree with TRBD1. This CDR3 is 16 amino acids long. Germline lookup yields CDR1 MGHDK and CDR2 SYGVNS. V dropped 4 bases and J dropped 0; count of bases not matched to a gene: 3. CDR3 amino acids: CASSAGQASYNSPLHF. The CDR3 nucleotides are TGTGCCAGCAGTGCCGGACAGGCCTCCTATAATTCACCCCTCCACTTT.

The rearrangement joins TRBV11-3 to TRBJ2-7, with 7 bases aligning to TRBD2. This CDR3 region has 12 residues. Looked up from germline, CDR1 is SGHNT and CDR2 is YENEEA. J gave up 5 bases and V 4 bases, and 2 bases lay outside the gene matches. CDR3 amino acids: CASSSRGDEQYF. CDR3 nucleotide sequence: TGTGCCAGCAGCTCACGGGGGGACGAGCAGTACTTC.

The rearrangement links TRBV25-1 to TRBJ2-3; maybe TRBD1 (5 bases). The CDR3 has 14 amino acids. Germline lookup yields CDR1 MGHDK and CDR2 SYGVNS. V gave up 5 bases and J gave up 7 bases, with 16 bases separating them. In nucleotides, the CDR3 is TGTGCCAGCAGTCTGTCAGCAGGGATCAATACGCAGTATTTT. It is translated as CASSLSAGINTQYF.